This T cell receptor beta chain was captured in a study of shared clonotypes between healthy human individuals. On this clone itself: Its antigen remains unknown.

The authors ran the assay at deep level. The replicate PCRs on unsorted PBMC were given about 0.3 ug DNA, which is 25,000 to 35,000 T cell genomes. The protocol was immunoSEQ multiplex PCR, while the TCRdb copy is restricted to in-frame clones and leaves out a portion. The table shows over 400,000 clones, with roughly 80% occurring only once. Study results and caveats: What limited the represented genetic and exposure-history diversity was the small number of donors. An anticipated effect of sequencing depth on clonotype sharing among donors was recognized.

Deletions cut 1 base from V and 0 bases from J, with 7 bases between. Germline V gene sequence: CDR1 KGHSH, CDR2 LQKENI. The CDR3 is made up of 14 amino acids. The sample comprised PBMCs. This sequence originates from a woman between 40 and 55 years old in good health. Some clones in this sample may be carry-over from other donors' samples. V usage is TRBV18 and J usage is TRBJ2-7; D is unresolved. The CDR3 coding sequence is TGTGCCAGCTCACCACGGACGAGCTCCTACGAGCAGTACTTC. Its protein is CASSPRTSSYEQYF. Full variable domain (remainder filled in from reference TRBV18 and TRBJ2-7): NAGVMQNPRHLVRRRGQEARLRCSPMKGHSHVYWYRQLPEEGLKFMVYLQKENIIDESGMPKERFSAEFPKEGPSILRIQQVVRGDSAAYFCASSPRTSSYEQYFGPGTRLTVT.